Detailed here is one T cell receptor (beta chain). No antigen is known for it. CDR3 length: 15 residues. The V end lost 0 bases, the J end lost 7 bases, and 13 bases lay between the germline ends. Germline-derived CDR1 and CDR2 are LGHNA and YNFKEQ. Reverse transcription used about 0.45 to 1 ug RNA and random hexamers. TCRdb called the immunoSEQ multiplex PCR reads again in MiXCR, with one record for every CDR3 protein. The sample contains about 400,000 distinct CDR3 sequences, around 85% of which appear only once. The data were taken from a study of CD8 T cells in Susac syndrome. Study outcomes and limitations: The study conceded that relatively few individuals underwent its TCR sequencing and HLA analysis.

The chain combines TRBV4-2 with TRBJ2-1; D is unclear. This clonotype was obtained from a human donor with multiple sclerosis. Sequencing input: CD8+ T cells from PBMCs. The CDR3 nucleotides read TGTGCCAGCAGCCAAGATGGATCCACCCCGAATGAGCAGTTCTTC. This gives the protein CASSQDGSTPNEQFF.